This record covers a single T cell receptor beta chain. V shed 5 bases and J shed 4 bases, with 21 bases lying between them. This CDR3 is built from 17 residues. CDR1 and CDR2 (germline): LNHDA, SQIVND (reference sequence). The data belong to a study of blood T cell repertoires in COVID-19. For the study at large: Sites across the United States, Italy and Spain contributed samples from acute and convalescent COVID-19. PBMCs, B-cell-depleted T cells, or T cells were the source of the cDNA or gDNA that made up the material.

In the original processing: Estimation of nucleated cell counts was performed using reference gene primer amplification. Profiling relied on immunoSEQ multiplex PCR, and the TCRdb table lists in-frame clones only, not all of them. V and J calls and clone size are given by that table; D and trimming were obtained from the DNA. The sample holds approximately 230,000 clones, approximately 90% seen once. The clonotype comes from a woman aged 40 to 50 who had recovered from COVID-19. This rearrangement joins TRBV19 to TRBJ1-3, with a weak D call TRBD1 (6 bases). Material for sequencing was peripheral blood. This CDR3 reads CASSALGQGLGGNTIYF. CDR3 bases: TGTGCCAGTAGTGCTCTAGGCCAGGGGCTTGGAGGAAACACCATATATTTT.